A single T cell receptor beta chain is shown here with its context. Its specificity is not known. This sample stems from a study of PD-1 blockade in classical Hodgkin lymphoma. All patients experienced relapse after autologous stem cell transplantation, and brentuximab vedotin exposure was variable. Responses achieved at best were complete response, partial response or progressive disease. The assay was immunoSEQ multiplex PCR, and TCRdb's table has in-frame clones only and misses some. The table includes about 35,000 clones, approximately 82% detected once. Germline CDR1 reads SGHTA; CDR2 reads FQGNSA. The ends lost 5 bases at V and 1 base at J; junction bases unmatched: 4. The CDR3 has 14 residues. The study's findings and limits: The authors have not defined what causes the repertoire differences, possibly disease activity or prior therapy. CD8+ TCR diversity did not rise significantly by C4D1, unlike CD4+.

The TCR sequence derives from a human donor with classical Hodgkin lymphoma. J is TRBJ2-5 and V is TRBV7-2, with 7 bases identical to TRBD2. The specimen comprised peripheral blood mononuclear cells (PBMCs), sampled before the second cycle of nivolumab. In DNA, the CDR3 is TGTGCCAGCAGCACAGGACTAGTCCAAGAGACCCAGTACTTC. This translates into CASSTGLVQETQYF.